This T cell receptor (beta chain) appears in the sequencing data of a study of shared clonotypes between healthy human individuals (dated by TCRdb to the early 2020s). Regarding the research as a whole: A couple of women and three men aged 18 to 49 years were included in the cohort. For each donor, CD4 naive and CD4 memory were each run on three plates, CD8 naive on two plates, and CD8 memory on one plate. The study deeply sequenced blood TCR repertoires of about 5 healthy adults to estimate repertoire size and the extent of clonotype sharing between individuals. Libraries were prepared and TCR repertoires were sequenced by different laboratories using diverse techniques, in order to increase sequencing depth and limit assay-specific biases. Leukapheresis yielded between about 0.8 and 9.5 billion PBMCs per donor.

The donors were healthy, HIV-negative adults with no recently reported acute infections or vaccinations. Every donor was a Caucasian adult living in Nashville, Tennessee, USA. Magnetic negative selection was used to enrich CD4+ T cells, after which naive cells were positively selected on CD45RA and the negative fraction became the memory subset. After blood collection by leukapheresis, PBMCs were isolated using Ficoll-Histopaque density gradient centrifugation and then cryopreserved in the vapor phase of liquid nitrogen. Analytical flow cytometry was used to check the purity and quantity of every magnetically sorted T cell population. From each sorted fraction, genomic DNA was isolated and quantified by UV absorbance on a Nanodrop 2000c. As for this clone: The antigen this receptor binds is unknown. Qualities for individual bases were not recorded, and no much larger clone is one base off.

Overall results and qualifications from the work: Clonotypes shared by all four sorted-subset donors showed higher generation probabilities than non-shared clonotypes. Rarefaction of sorted-subset datasets indicated incomplete sequencing despite the large sequencing depth. Pairwise subsampling led to the expectation that sequencing depth would affect the degree of clonotype sharing among donors. Sampling was limited to blood, and TCR repertoires in tissue likely differ from TCR repertoires in blood. Because the study included a small number of donors, the genetic and exposure-history diversity represented was limited. Larger estimated clonotype richness was generally found for naive subsets than for memory subsets. Sharing across a few donors was observed for 5% to 6.5% of naive CD4, 3.5% of naive CD8, 2.3% of memory CD4, and roughly 0.4% of memory CD8 clonotypes.

Using the deep immunoSEQ assay, multiplex PCR amplified TCR CDR3 regions from genomic DNA. Extracted genomic DNA from each cell subset was distributed evenly across all wells of several immunoSEQ 96-well plates, and each plate was treated as a replicate. Each replicate PCR for sorted subsets received roughly 200 ng genomic DNA, equal to about 29,000 T cell genomes. Purified libraries were measured with a Qubit 3.0 fluorometer, size-checked on a Bioanalyzer 2100, and measured again with the KAPA Library Quantification kit. Every immunoSEQ 96-well plate was sequenced on a dedicated single-read 150-cycle Illumina NextSeq 550 flow cell. For the original study's pipeline: Because the immunoSEQ output held only junctional sequences and lacked quality scores, the filtering could not match the filtering applied to full-length reads. To assign V/J genes and CDR3, sequences were annotated against IMGT germline references using PyIR, a Python wrapper for IgBLAST v1.9. Reads with weak V/J assignments (E-value above 1e-6), missing CDR3, stop codons, out-of-frame junctions, or ambiguous translated residues were removed. V3J clonotypes were defined as sequences sharing an identical inferred V gene, J gene, and CDR3 amino acid sequence. Percentage overlap between repertoires was computed as shared unique clonotypes divided by the size of the smaller repertoire. RTK rarefaction, the Chao1 estimator, and Recon v2.1 estimates of unobserved clonotypes were used to assess repertoire richness. OLGA was used to compute generation probabilities for all TCRbeta clonotypes that the gDNA method yielded from a few donors. The table comes from immuneACCESS by way of TCRdb, which keeps in-frame sequences with V and J called. Part of the clones is missing from these tables; in studies checked, under half for an unresolved V gene and the rest for unknown reasons. V and J calls and clone size are those listed in that table; D and trimming were worked out from the DNA. This sample has roughly 1,100,000 clones in its table, and about 70% of those were observed once. The ten largest clones add up to nearly 1.5% of the sample.

As encoded in the germline V gene, CDR1 is MNHEY while CDR2 is SVGAGI. The germline V and J ends show losses of 6 bases and 6 bases respectively, and no gene match explains 13 bases of the junction. Taken from cysteine to phenylalanine, the CDR3 has 15 residues. CDR3 DNA is the only sequence kept; it has 45 bases, read in frame from the first base. Source material: memory CD4+ T cells sorted from blood. This specimen's cell subset or site label, interpreted: CD45RA-negative fraction. This clonotype was sampled from a man younger than 35 in good health. The sequence joins TRBV6-5 to TRBJ1-2; 7 junctional bases match TRBD1. The DNA is TGTGCCAGCAGAACCCAAATAGGGGGCGGCAATGGCTACACCTTC. Its amino acids are CASRTQIGGGNGYTF.